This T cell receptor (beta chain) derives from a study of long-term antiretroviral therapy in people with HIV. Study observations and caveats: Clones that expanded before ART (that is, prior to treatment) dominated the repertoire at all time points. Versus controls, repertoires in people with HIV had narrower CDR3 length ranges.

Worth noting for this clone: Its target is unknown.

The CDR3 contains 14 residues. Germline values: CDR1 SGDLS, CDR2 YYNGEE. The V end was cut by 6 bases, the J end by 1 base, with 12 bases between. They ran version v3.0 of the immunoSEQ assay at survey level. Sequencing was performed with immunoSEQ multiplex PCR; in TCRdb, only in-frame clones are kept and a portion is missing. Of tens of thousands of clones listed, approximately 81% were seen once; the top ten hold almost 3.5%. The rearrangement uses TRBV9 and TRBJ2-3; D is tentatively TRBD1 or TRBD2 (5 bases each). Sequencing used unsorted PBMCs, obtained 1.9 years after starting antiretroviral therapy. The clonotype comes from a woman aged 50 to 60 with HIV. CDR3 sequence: CASTWDPGTDTQYF. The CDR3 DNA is TGTGCCAGCACATGGGACCCAGGCACAGATACGCAGTATTTT. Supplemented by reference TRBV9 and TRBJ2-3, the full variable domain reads DSGVTQTPKHLITATGQRVTLRCSPRSGDLSVYWYQQSLDQGLQFLIQYYNGEERAKGNILERFSAQQFPDLHSELNLSSLELGDSALYFCASTWDPGTDTQYFGPGTRLTVL.